Listed below are T cell receptor beta chains from one sample, sequenced in a study of blood T cell repertoires in COVID-19. Sequencing was performed with immunoSEQ multiplex PCR; in TCRdb, only in-frame clones are kept and a portion is missing. The sample holds 240,000 or so clones, around 90% seen once. The specimen sequenced was peripheral blood. These receptor sequences come from a woman under 40 with acute or convalescent COVID-19. The CDR3 runs from the conserved cysteine through the conserved F or W.

V	J	CDR3
TRBV7-2	TRBJ2-1	CASSLEGLAGEGEQFF
TRBV7-3	TRBJ2-7	CASSFGQGRDEQYF
TRBV5-1	TRBJ2-5	CASSSGQARETQYF
TRBV7-2	TRBJ2-1	CASSSTSGGYNEQFF
TRBV5-1	TRBJ2-5	CASSLVDRTRETQYF
TRBV4-3	TRBJ2-7	CASSRGTGGLYEQYF
TRBV6-2/TRBV6-3	TRBJ2-5	CASSLAGGGQETQYF
TRBV19	TRBJ2-7	CASSRGLSYEQYF
TRBV6-1	TRBJ2-5	CASSERRDRRGLAETQYF
TRBV29-1	TRBJ1-3	CSARQPSGNTIYF
TRBV4-1	TRBJ2-1	CASSQVGGRTDEQFF
TRBV5-4	TRBJ2-3	CASSLAGTDTQYF
TRBV5-1	TRBJ2-5	CASRYGKSVREYQETQYF
TRBV4-1	TRBJ1-6	CASSQDLHSDQSALHF
TRBV25-1	TRBJ2-3	CASSNPTGAVTDTQYF
TRBV2	TRBJ2-7	CASSNSRYEQYF
TRBV6-5	TRBJ2-3	CAISQADTQYF
TRBV15	TRBJ2-4	CATSRVGESVAKNIQYF
TRBV21-1	TRBJ2-7	CASSRRGRHYEQYF
TRBV7-9	TRBJ2-7	CASSLPGQGAREQYF
TRBV15	TRBJ2-7	CATSRVGTGDYEQYF
TRBV25-1	TRBJ1-2	CASSEFMTPGNGYTF
TRBV6-5	TRBJ2-7	CASSYVRQGSYEQYF
TRBV6-2/TRBV6-3	TRBJ2-1	CASSTRTVSSYNEQFF
TRBV19	TRBJ2-2	CASSRQGTSNTGELFF
TRBV5-1	TRBJ2-1	CASRTTLAETYNEQFF
TRBV7-2	TRBJ1-4	CASSPRQSLRLFF
TRBV6-2/TRBV6-3	TRBJ2-1	CASSPHKVGSSYNEQFF
TRBV11-3	TRBJ2-7	CASKTGTGDTHEQYF
TRBV2	TRBJ1-2	CASGRGSGYTF
TRBV19	TRBJ2-1	CASSIEEGDPATVPVYNEQFF
TRBV19	TRBJ1-2	CASSTGPGGNGYTF
TRBV2	TRBJ2-3	CASEGESTDTQYF
TRBV15	TRBJ1-2	CATSRGAGQGMDYGYTF
TRBV29-1	TRBJ2-7	CSVKQRGLSSYEQYF
TRBV7-9	TRBJ2-2	CASSPSELFF
TRBV6-2/TRBV6-3	TRBJ2-2	CASSSGRRVTGELFF
TRBV21-1	TRBJ2-7	CASSKPGTQSSYEQYF
TRBV2	TRBJ1-2	CASSKVGGYGYTF
TRBV6-2/TRBV6-3	TRBJ2-3	CASSYRGDYTDTQYF
TRBV5-4	TRBJ2-1	CASSLLDYNEQFF
TRBV6-5	TRBJ2-7	CASRKGLFTYEQYF
TRBV10-3	TRBJ2-1	CAISKTTGWNEQFF
TRBV23-1	TRBJ1-3	CASSQYPDREDGNTIYF
TRBV18	TRBJ2-1	CASSPALSGKGVEQFF
TRBV3-1/TRBV3-2	TRBJ2-7	CASSQGLAGYEQYF
TRBV28	TRBJ1-1	CAIQGQGDTEAFF
TRBV14	TRBJ2-7	CASSQDPGSYEQYF
TRBV7-2	TRBJ1-1	CASSGDSREAFF
TRBV19	TRBJ2-1	CASSSGTGGYNEQFF
TRBV30	TRBJ1-2	CAWSQQGEVRYTF
TRBV6-6	TRBJ2-2	CASSPSGNTGELFF
TRBV27	TRBJ1-1	CASSLQGLSNTEAFF